The clone carrying this TCR beta chain was seen at least ten times. Its specificity is not known. The junction departs from germline at one end; a sequencing error may be responsible. Preparation of the TCRbeta library used unique molecular identifiers. TCRdb re-derived calls from the PCR reads in MiXCR, one entry per CDR3 protein. Of about 590,000 distinct CDR3 sequences detected, roughly 13% appear once; the ten largest clones hold roughly 2.3%. This record comes from a study of T-cell reconstitution after alpha-beta-depleted transplantation in children. Findings and limits, study-wide: Alpha-beta T cells present about two months after transplant were reported to originate from several hundred expanded graft clones. There were some patients whose high TCRbeta diversity at day 60 came from surviving recipient T cells and thymic progenitors. One year after transplant, T-cell counts and diversity came mostly from newly produced T cells.

CDR1 is SEHNR, CDR2 FQNEAQ, per germline (reference sequence). This CDR3 is built from 14 residues. The sequences come from PBMCs, mostly from graft donor cells, collected 360 days after TCRalphabeta/CD19-depleted stem cell transplant. The origin of this receptor is a male patient aged 10-17 years who had a stem cell transplant for acute myeloid leukemia, so the T cells may come from the graft donor. The chain carries TRBV7-9 and TRBJ2-7; 9 bases align to TRBD2. For the CDR3, the DNA is TGTGCCAGCAGTTTAGGCGGGAGGGCCTACGAGCAGTACTTC. This sequence encodes CASSLGGRAYEQYF.